Below, 10 T cell receptor beta chains from the same sample are listed, as sequenced in a study of blood T cell repertoires in COVID-19. Data came from immunoSEQ multiplex PCR; TCRdb stores just in-frame clones and leaves some out. Of 100,000 to 150,000 clones in the sample, around 87% were seen once. Sequenced: peripheral blood. The receptors were sampled from a man aged 50-59 years with acute or convalescent COVID-19.

The rearrangement links TRBV21-1 to TRBJ2-1; the table's D call, TRBD2, has no DNA check behind it. TRBV21-1 is labeled a pseudogene. The CDR3 runs 12 residues. CDR3: CASTPRSRWQFF. The CDR3 DNA sequence: TGTGCCAGCACCCCACGTTCGCGCTGGCAGTTCTTC.

The chain links TRBV6-5 to TRBJ1-2, with TRBD1 as a possible D gene (5 bases). CDR1 is MNHEY, CDR2 SVGAGI, per germline. The CDR3 is 15 residues long. Trimming took 6 bases from V and 1 from J, leaving 15 bases between them. This chain's CDR3 is CASSRAGRDNYGYTF. The CDR3 nucleotides are TGTGCCAGCAGCCGAGCAGGGAGGGATAACTATGGCTACACCTTC.

The rearrangement joins TRBV12-5 to TRBJ1-1, with D maybe TRBD1 (5 bases). Germline V gene lookup returns CDR1 LGHNT and CDR2 FRNRAP. The ends were cut back, 2 bases at V and 1 base at J, with 8 bases in the middle. CDR3 length: 14 amino acids. The chain's CDR3 is CASGLNRPNTEAFF. Here the CDR3 DNA reads TGTGCTAGTGGTTTGAACAGGCCGAACACTGAAGCTTTCTTT.

The V gene is TRBV10-3, the J gene TRBJ2-3; no reliable D call. Trimming stripped 0 bases from V and 5 bases from J, with 6 bases between. CDR1 is ENHRY, CDR2 SYGVKD, per germline. There are 13 residues in the CDR3. CDR3 sequence reads: CAISESTGDTQYF. The DNA of the CDR3 is TGTGCCATCAGTGAGTCGACGGGAGATACGCAGTATTTT.

This chain uses TRBV7-9 with TRBJ2-7; 9 nucleotides agree with TRBD2. The CDR3 covers 14 residues. The ends lost 0 bases at V and 4 bases at J; junction bases unmatched: 1. From germline, CDR1 is SEHNR and CDR2 FQNEAQ (reference sequence). This CDR3 reads CASSLASGRYEQYF. Written as DNA, the CDR3 is TGTGCCAGCAGCTTAGCTAGCGGGAGATACGAGCAGTACTTC.

V is TRBV11-3 and J is TRBJ1-1; D gene uncertain. Germline loops: CDR1 SGHNT, CDR2 YENEEA. This CDR3 spans 14 amino acids. V shed 3 bases and J shed 1 base, with 9 bases lying between them. CDR3 nucleotides: TGTGCCAGCAGCTTGCGAACTCAGAACACTGAAGCTTTCTTT. Its translation: CASSLRTQNTEAFF.

CDR3 in DNA: TGTGCCAGCAGTTACTTGGGACAGAATAATTCACCCCTCCACTTT. It codes for CASSYLGQNNSPLHF. V and J are TRBV6-6 and TRBJ1-6; 7 positions match TRBD1. Germline V lookup: CDR1 MNHNY, CDR2 SVGAGI (reference sequence). The CDR3 consists of 15 residues. Trimming took 1 base from V and 5 from J; bases not matched to a gene: 2.

This chain uses TRBV5-1 with TRBJ2-5; perhaps TRBD2 as D (6 bases). Germline V gene data show CDR1 as SGHRS and CDR2 as YFSETQ. The germline V and J ends were trimmed by 3 bases and 7 bases, with 16 bases remaining between them. CDR3 length equals 14 residues. CDR3 residues: CASSSDSSVGTQYF. CDR3 nucleotides: TGCGCCAGCAGCTCAGACTCTAGCGTTGGGACCCAGTACTTC.

Here the CDR3 reads CASRRKLAGGNNEQFF. The CDR3, as DNA: TGTGCCAGTCGCCGTAAACTAGCGGGAGGGAACAATGAGCAGTTCTTC. The chain recombines TRBV19 with TRBJ2-1, with 13 positions matching TRBD2. V lost 8 bases to trimming and J lost 5 bases; unmatched junction nucleotides: 9. The CDR3 is 16 amino acids. Per the germline V gene, CDR1 is LNHDA and CDR2 is SQIVND (reference sequence). The full variable domain, in which reference TRBV19 and TRBJ2-1 provide the parts outside the CDR3, is DGGITQSPKYLFRKEGQNVTLSCEQNLNHDAMYWYRQDPGQGLRLIYYSQIVNDFQKGDIAEGYSVSREKKESFPLTVTSAQKNPTAFYLCASRRKLAGGNNEQFFGPGTRLTVL.

The chain carries TRBV18 and TRBJ1-4; possibly TRBD1 for D (5 bases). Trimming took off 3 bases at V and 3 bases at J, with 8 bases between the two ends. The CDR3 has 14 amino acids. Germline V gives CDR1 KGHSH, CDR2 LQKENI. This chain's CDR3 is CASSPRGSNEKLFF. Here the CDR3 DNA reads TGTGCCAGCTCACCGCGGGGGTCTAATGAAAAACTGTTTTTT.